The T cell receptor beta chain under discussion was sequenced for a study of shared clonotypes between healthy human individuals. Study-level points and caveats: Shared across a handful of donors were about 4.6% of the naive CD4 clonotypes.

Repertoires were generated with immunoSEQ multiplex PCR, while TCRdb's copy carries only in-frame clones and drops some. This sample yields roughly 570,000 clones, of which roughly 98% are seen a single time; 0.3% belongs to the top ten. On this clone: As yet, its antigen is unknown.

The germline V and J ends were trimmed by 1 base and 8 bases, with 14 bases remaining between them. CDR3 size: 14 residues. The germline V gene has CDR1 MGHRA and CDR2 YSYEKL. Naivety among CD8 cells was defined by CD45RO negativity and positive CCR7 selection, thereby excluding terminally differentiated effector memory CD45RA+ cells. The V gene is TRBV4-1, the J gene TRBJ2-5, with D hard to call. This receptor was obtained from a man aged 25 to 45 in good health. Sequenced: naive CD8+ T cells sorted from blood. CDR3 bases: TGCGCCAGCAGCCAAGTTACAGACTTAAATACCCAGTACTTC. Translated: CASSQVTDLNTQYF.